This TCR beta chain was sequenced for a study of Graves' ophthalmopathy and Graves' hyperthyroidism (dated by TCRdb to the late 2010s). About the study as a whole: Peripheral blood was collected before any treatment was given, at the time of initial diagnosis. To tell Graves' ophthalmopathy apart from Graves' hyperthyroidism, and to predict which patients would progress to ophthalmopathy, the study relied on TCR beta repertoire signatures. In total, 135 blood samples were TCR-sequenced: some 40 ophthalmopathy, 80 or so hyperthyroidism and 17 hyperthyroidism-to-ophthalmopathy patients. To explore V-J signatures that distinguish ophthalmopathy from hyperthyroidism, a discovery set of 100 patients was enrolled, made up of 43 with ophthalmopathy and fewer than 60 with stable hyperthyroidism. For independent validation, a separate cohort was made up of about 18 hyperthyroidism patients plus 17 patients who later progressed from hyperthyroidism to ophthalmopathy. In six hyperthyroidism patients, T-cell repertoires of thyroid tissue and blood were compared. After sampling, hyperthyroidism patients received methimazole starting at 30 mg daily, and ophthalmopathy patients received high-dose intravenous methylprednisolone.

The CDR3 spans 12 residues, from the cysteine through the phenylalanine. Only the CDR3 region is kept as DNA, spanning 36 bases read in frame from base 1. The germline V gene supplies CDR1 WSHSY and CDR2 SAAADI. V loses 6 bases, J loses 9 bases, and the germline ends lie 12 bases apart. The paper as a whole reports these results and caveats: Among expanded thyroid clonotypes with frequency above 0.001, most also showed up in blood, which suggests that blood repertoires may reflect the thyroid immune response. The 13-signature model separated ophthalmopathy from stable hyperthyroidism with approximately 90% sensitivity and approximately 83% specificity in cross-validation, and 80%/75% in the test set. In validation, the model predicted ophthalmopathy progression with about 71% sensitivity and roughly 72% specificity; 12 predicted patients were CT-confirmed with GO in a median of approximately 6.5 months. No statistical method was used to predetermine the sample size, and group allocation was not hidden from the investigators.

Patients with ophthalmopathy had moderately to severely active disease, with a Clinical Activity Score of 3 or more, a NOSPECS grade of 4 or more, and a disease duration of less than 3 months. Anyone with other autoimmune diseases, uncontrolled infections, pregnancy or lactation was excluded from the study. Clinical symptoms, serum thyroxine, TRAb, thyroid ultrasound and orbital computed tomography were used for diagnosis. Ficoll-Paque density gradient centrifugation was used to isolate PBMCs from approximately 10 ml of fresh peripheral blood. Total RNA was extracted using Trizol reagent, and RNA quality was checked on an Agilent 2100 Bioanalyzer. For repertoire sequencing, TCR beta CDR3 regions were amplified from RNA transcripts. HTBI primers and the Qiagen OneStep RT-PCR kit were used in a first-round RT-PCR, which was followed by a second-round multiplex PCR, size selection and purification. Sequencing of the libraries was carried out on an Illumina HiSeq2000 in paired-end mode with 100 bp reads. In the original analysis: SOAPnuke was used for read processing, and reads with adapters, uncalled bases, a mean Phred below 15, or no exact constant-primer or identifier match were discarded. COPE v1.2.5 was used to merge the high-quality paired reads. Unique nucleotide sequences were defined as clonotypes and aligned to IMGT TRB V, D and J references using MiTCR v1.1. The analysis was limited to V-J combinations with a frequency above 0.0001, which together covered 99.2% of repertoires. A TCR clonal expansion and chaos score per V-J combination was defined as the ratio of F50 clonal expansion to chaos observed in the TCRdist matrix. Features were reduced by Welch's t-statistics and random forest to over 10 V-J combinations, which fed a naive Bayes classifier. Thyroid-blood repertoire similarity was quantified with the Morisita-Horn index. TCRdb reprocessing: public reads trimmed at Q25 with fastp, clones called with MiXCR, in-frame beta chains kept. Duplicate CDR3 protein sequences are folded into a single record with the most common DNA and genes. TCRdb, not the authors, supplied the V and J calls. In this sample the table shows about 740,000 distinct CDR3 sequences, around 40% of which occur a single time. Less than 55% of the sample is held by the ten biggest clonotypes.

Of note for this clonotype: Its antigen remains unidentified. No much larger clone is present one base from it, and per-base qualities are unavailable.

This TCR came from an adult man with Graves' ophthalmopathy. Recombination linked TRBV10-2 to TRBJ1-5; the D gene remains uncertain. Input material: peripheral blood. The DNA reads TGCGCCAGCAGAGATCTAGGATTGCCCCAGCATTTT. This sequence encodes CASRDLGLPQHF.